This T cell receptor beta chain was profiled in a study of T cell responses to AZD1222 COVID-19 vaccine (dated by TCRdb to the early 2020s). Background on the whole study: AZD1222 recipients whose second dose came at about 4 weeks and those whose second dose came at about 12 weeks were combined into one group, since spike-specific TCR depth and breadth did not differ between the two schedules. TCR sequencing was performed for approximately 240 trial participants, of whom about 200 were given two doses of AZD1222 and around 25 were given two doses of MenACWY control vaccine. Trial participants were enrolled into age subgroups of 18-55, 56-69 and 70-plus years, which contained approximately 150, 30 and 60 TCR-sequenced participants, respectively. The study at large found these results: Participants were mostly white British and included more females than males, and it was suggested by the authors that clonal diversity may have been underestimated. In the small 56-69-year group, the increase in depth fell short of significance, most likely because of low power. Only six or seven AZD1222 recipients were SARS-CoV-2 seropositive at baseline, limiting conclusions about previously exposed vaccinees. No day 14 peak-response samples were available, so repertoires were characterized only after the peak T cell response. After two AZD1222 doses, both the breadth and the depth of spike-specific TCRs were significantly higher than at day 0 and than in MenACWY recipients. Reportedly, close to half of the unique spike-specific TCRs recognized epitopes lying outside the regions that are mutated in the B.1.351 and B.1.1.7 variants. Vaccine-associated CD4 TCRs spanned the whole spike protein, with dominant responses in regions 160-218 and 743-854.

V lost 3 bases and J lost 0 bases; the stretch between them is 8 bases long. From its cysteine to its phenylalanine, the CDR3 spans 14 amino acids. The retained sequence is limited to the CDR3, 42 bases, with the frame set at the first base. The CDR1 and CDR2 encoded by the germline V gene are ENHRY and SYGVKD. With respect to this clone: Its antigen is still unknown. No qualities accompany the bases; no much larger clone lies one base away. The same CDR3 is also encoded by other DNA sequences in this sample.

The CDR3 regions of human TCRbeta chains were subjected to immunosequencing. Concerning the study's data processing: TCRs in the repertoires were matched against a reference library of SARS-CoV-2-specific TCRs that had been generated with the MIRA antigen-specificity platform. Breadth was defined as the fraction of unique TCRs that were SARS-CoV-2-associated, and depth was defined as the fraction of total T cells that were SARS-CoV-2-associated. Using the MIRA data, each spike-specific TCR was assigned both to the spike region to which the TCR was reactive and to a CD4 or CD8 class. Log10-transformed breadth and depth values were compared by one-way ANOVA with Sidak's multiple comparisons tests. TCRdb took this table from immuneACCESS and kept in-frame rearrangements with V and J called. Such tables lack part of the clones; where checked against another copy, unresolved V genes explain under half of the gap, and the rest is unexplained. That table is the source of V, J and clone size, and D and trimming were worked out from the DNA. For this sample there are more than 100,000 clones; around 90% appear just once. The ten largest account for approximately 22% of the sample.

In light of the paper, this sample's time point label describes: baseline before first vaccination. The vaccinee samples were drawn from two UK trials, COV001 and COV002, one of which was a single-blind randomized controlled phase 2/3 trial testing AZD1222 (ChAdOx1 nCoV-19) in healthy adults. For TCRbeta chain sequencing, PBMC samples were collected from trial participants at day 0 and at day 28 after the second dose. The chain joins TRBV10-3 to TRBJ1-1; the D gene is not confidently resolved. The sample consisted of peripheral blood, taken on day 0 of AZD1222 vaccination. The TCR originated in an adult in good health. In nucleotide form, the sequence is TGTGCCATCAGTGACCTGGGCCTGAACACTGAAGCTTTCTTT. Its protein reads: CAISDLGLNTEAFF.